This T cell receptor (beta chain) was profiled in a study of blood T cell repertoires in COVID-19. Looking at the study overall: Some COVID-19 samples were acute and others convalescent; all came from the United States, Italy and Spain.

This clone was seen a single time. The CDR3 loop spans 12 amino acids. V lost 7 bases and J lost 5, with 14 bases in between. The V gene's germline CDR1 is SQVTM and CDR2 ANQGSEA. As handled by the study authors: Cell counts per sample came from amplifying reference gene primers. Here immunoSEQ multiplex PCR was the method, and the copy in TCRdb shows in-frame clones only, minus some. That table supplies the V and J calls and clone size; D and trimming were determined from the DNA. The data contain about 58,000 clones, more than 85% of them singletons. The chain is built from TRBV29-1 and TRBJ2-5; the D gene is possibly TRBD2 (5 bases). The specimen sequenced was peripheral blood. The sequence was collected from a man aged 45 to 65 with active COVID-19. CDR3 amino acids: CSAMSGSETQYF. The CDR3 nucleotides read TGCAGCGCTATGTCGGGATCTGAGACCCAGTACTTC.